The clone carrying this T cell receptor (beta chain) appeared many times. What it recognizes is unknown. Regions amplified from RNA transcripts were the TCR beta CDR3 regions. TCR CDR3 underwent first-round RT-PCR with the HTBI primer set. Using its own MiXCR run on the multiplex PCR reads, TCRdb lists one record per CDR3 protein. The data contain approximately 420,000 distinct CDR3 sequences, more than 12% of them seen just once; the ten biggest clones take up over 25%. This sample is drawn from a study of T cells in Graves' hyperthyroidism and ophthalmopathy. At the level of the study: Peripheral blood was taken when the disease was first diagnosed, before any treatment began. Findings and caveats of the study: Among thyroid clonotypes expanded above 0.001, most also appeared in blood.

With 4 bases clipped from V and 5 bases from J, the junction kept 5 bases outside the gene matches. The CDR3 sequence is 14 residues long. In germline, CDR1 is DFQATT, CDR2 SNEGSKA (reference sequence). Those with hyperthyroidism were 18 to 65 years old, newly diagnosed, and ill for under 2 months. PBMCs came from 9 to 10 ml fresh peripheral blood. The chain joins TRBV20-1 to TRBJ2-5, with 12 nucleotides matching TRBD2. The TCR was taken from a woman in her thirties with Graves' hyperthyroidism. Specimen: blood. CDR3 loop: CSAMPGTSGETQYF. The CDR3, as DNA: TGCAGTGCTATGCCTGGGACTAGCGGGGAGACCCAGTACTTC.